These T cell receptor beta chains were read from a single sample in a study of T cells of healthy individuals. Each CDR3 protein gets one entry after TCRdb re-called the 5' RACE reads with MiXCR. The sample shows over 95,000 distinct CDR3 sequences, approximately 16% of them seen only once. These receptors came from a human donor in good health. Each CDR3 is given with its conserved first and last residue. The order of the fields is J gene, D gene, clone size, V gene, CDR3 protein, CDR3 DNA. The D gene is left open where the match is weak. The listing skips clone size in some rows; elsewhere it reads once, few, many or a size class.

J: TRBJ2-1; D: TRBD2; size: NA; V: TRBV5-1; CDR3: CASSLAVAGGYSEQFF; DNA: TGCGCCAGCAGCTTGGCCGTAGCGGGGGGCTACAGTGAGCAGTTCTTC
J: TRBJ1-5; D: NA; size: few; V: TRBV7-2; CDR3: CASSLDGQPQHF; DNA: TGTGCCAGCAGCTTGGACGGCCAGCCCCAGCATTTT
J: TRBJ2-3; D: NA; size: NA; V: TRBV7-2; CDR3: CASSTRGLATDTQYF; DNA: TGTGCCAGCAGCACAAGAGGGCTAGCTACGGATACGCAGTATTTT
J: TRBJ1-5; D: TRBD1; size: many; V: TRBV29-1; CDR3: CSAGGTAGQPQHF; DNA: TGCAGCGCAGGAGGGACAGCGGGTCAGCCCCAGCATTTT
J: TRBJ1-1; D: NA; size: NA; V: TRBV15; CDR3: CATSALASNDEAFF; DNA: TGTGCCACCAGCGCCCTTGCCTCCAATGATGAAGCTTTCTTT
J: TRBJ2-7; D: NA; size: many; V: TRBV20-1; CDR3: CSARDYRDLREQYF; DNA: TGCAGTGCTAGAGATTACAGGGACCTCCGCGAGCAGTACTTC
J: TRBJ2-7; D: TRBD2; size: many; V: TRBV28; CDR3: CASRPTSLAGASYEQYF; DNA: TGTGCCAGCAGACCTACCTCACTAGCGGGAGCCTCCTACGAGCAGTACTTC
J: TRBJ1-1; D: NA; size: many; V: TRBV5-6; CDR3: CASSHDSVSEAFF; DNA: TGTGCCAGCAGTCACGACAGCGTATCTGAAGCTTTCTTT
J: TRBJ2-2; D: NA; size: few; V: TRBV7-2; CDR3: CASSQIRGPGAGELFF; DNA: TGTGCCAGCAGCCAAATAAGGGGCCCAGGGGCCGGGGAGCTGTTTTTT
J: TRBJ2-7; D: TRBD2; size: many; V: TRBV12-3/TRBV12-4; CDR3: CASSFGTSGTYEQYF; DNA: TGTGCCAGCAGTTTCGGGACTAGCGGGACTTACGAGCAGTACTTC
J: TRBJ1-3; D: NA; size: few; V: TRBV4-1; CDR3: CASSQDSWDTTSGNTIYF; DNA: TGCGCCAGCAGCCAAGATTCATGGGACACCACCTCTGGAAACACCATATATTTT
J: TRBJ2-6; D: NA; size: NA; V: TRBV6-5; CDR3: CASSRLWSSGANVLTF; DNA: TGTGCCAGCAGCCGCCTTTGGAGCTCTGGGGCCAACGTCCTGACTTTC
J: TRBJ1-1; D: NA; size: few; V: TRBV3-1; CDR3: CASSQVTGRAFF; DNA: TGTGCCAGCAGCCAAGTCACAGGGCGAGCTTTCTTT
J: TRBJ1-5; D: NA; size: few; V: TRBV18; CDR3: CASSLSGGVNQPQHF; DNA: TGTGCCAGCTCACTGTCTGGTGGGGTCAATCAGCCCCAGCATTTT
J: TRBJ1-2; D: NA; size: NA; V: TRBV9; CDR3: CASSVDPLPRGYTF; DNA: TGTGCCAGCAGCGTAGATCCGCTACCCAGAGGCTACACCTTC
J: TRBJ2-7; D: TRBD2; size: few; V: TRBV5-1; CDR3: CASSLWGGYEQYF; DNA: TGCGCCAGCAGCTTGTGGGGGGGCTACGAGCAGTACTTC
J: TRBJ2-3; D: NA; size: NA; V: TRBV7-6; CDR3: CASSQDGSGIDTQYF; DNA: TGTGCCAGCAGCCAAGATGGGAGTGGGATAGATACGCAGTATTTT
J: TRBJ2-5; D: TRBD1; size: few; V: TRBV7-8; CDR3: CASSLRGTGALQETQYF; DNA: TGTGCCAGCAGCTTACGTGGGACAGGGGCCCTACAAGAGACCCAGTACTTC
J: TRBJ2-1; D: TRBD2; size: few; V: TRBV6-2/TRBV6-3; CDR3: CASSYRLAGGNEQFF; DNA: TGTGCCAGCAGTTACCGGCTAGCGGGGGGGAATGAGCAGTTCTTC
J: TRBJ2-2; D: NA; size: NA; V: TRBV15; CDR3: CAIRGYTGELFF; DNA: TGTGCCATCAGGGGCTACACCGGGGAGCTGTTTTTT
J: TRBJ2-5; D: TRBD1; size: NA; V: TRBV7-2; CDR3: CASSLYRGDIETQYF; DNA: TGTGCCAGCAGCTTATACAGGGGTGATATAGAGACCCAGTACTTC
J: TRBJ2-5; D: TRBD2; size: many; V: TRBV29-1; CDR3: CSVGTSVETQYF; DNA: TGCAGCGTTGGAACTAGCGTGGAGACCCAGTACTTC
J: TRBJ1-4; D: NA; size: few; V: TRBV28; CDR3: CASRRMKGLFF; DNA: TGTGCCAGCAGGAGGATGAAAGGGCTGTTTTTT
J: TRBJ2-1; D: TRBD2; size: few; V: TRBV20-1; CDR3: CSAVWGLAEWDEQFF; DNA: TGCAGTGCCGTATGGGGACTAGCGGAGTGGGATGAGCAGTTCTTC
J: TRBJ1-1; D: NA; size: NA; V: TRBV28; CDR3: CASSLVGGAVGHFF; DNA: TGTGCCAGCAGTTTAGTTGGGGGGGCCGTGGGGCATTTCTTT
J: TRBJ2-7; D: TRBD1; size: NA; V: TRBV5-1; CDR3: CASSLVGQGYEQYF; DNA: TGCGCCAGCAGCTTGGTTGGACAGGGCTACGAGCAGTACTTC
J: TRBJ1-1; D: NA; size: NA; V: TRBV7-2; CDR3: CASSLTYSLNTEAFF; DNA: TGTGCCAGCAGCTTAACTTACAGCCTGAACACTGAAGCTTTCTTT
J: TRBJ2-4; D: NA; size: NA; V: TRBV10-3; CDR3: CASQKGDIQYF; DNA: TGTGCCAGTCAGAAGGGGGACATTCAGTACTTC
J: TRBJ2-7; D: NA; size: many; V: TRBV6-2/TRBV6-3; CDR3: CASSYHPDRASYEQYF; DNA: TGTGCCAGCAGTTACCATCCGGACAGAGCGTCCTACGAGCAGTACTTC
J: TRBJ1-6; D: NA; size: NA; V: TRBV7-2; CDR3: CASSPSFSPLHF; DNA: TGTGCCAGCAGTCCGAGTTTCTCACCCCTCCACTTT
J: TRBJ2-2; D: NA; size: NA; V: TRBV6-1; CDR3: CASSELRGGRDTGELFF; DNA: TGTGCCAGCAGTGAACTCCGGGGCGGGCGAGACACCGGGGAGCTGTTTTTT
J: TRBJ2-7; D: TRBD1; size: NA; V: TRBV20-1; CDR3: CSGGIGQGAFVF; DNA: TGCAGTGGGGGTATTGGACAGGGGGCATTTGTCTTC
J: TRBJ2-7; D: TRBD2; size: few; V: TRBV14; CDR3: CASSQVGLAGLYEQYF; DNA: TGTGCCAGCAGCCAAGTAGGACTAGCGGGGTTATACGAGCAGTACTTC
J: TRBJ1-1; D: NA; size: few; V: TRBV11-2; CDR3: CASTMRVNTEAFF; DNA: TGTGCCAGCACCATGAGGGTAAACACTGAAGCTTTCTTT
J: TRBJ2-4; D: TRBD2; size: NA; V: TRBV12-3/TRBV12-4; CDR3: CASSLWVGGRTPVTIQYF; DNA: TGTGCCAGCAGTCTCTGGGTTGGCGGGAGGACCCCCGTTACCATTCAGTACTTC
J: TRBJ2-1; D: TRBD2; size: few; V: TRBV20-1; CDR3: CSAPRTSREGNEQFF; DNA: TGCAGTGCTCCACGGACTAGCAGAGAGGGTAATGAGCAGTTCTTC
J: TRBJ2-2; D: TRBD2; size: NA; V: TRBV7-3; CDR3: CASSRVGGGDNTGELFF; DNA: TGTGCCAGCAGCCGCGTTGGCGGGGGGGACAACACCGGGGAGCTGTTTTTT
J: TRBJ2-3; D: NA; size: NA; V: TRBV7-2; CDR3: CASSLVGASVRDTQYF; DNA: TGTGCCAGCAGCTTAGTAGGGGCTAGCGTGAGGGATACGCAGTATTTT
J: TRBJ1-6; D: NA; size: NA; V: TRBV2; CDR3: CASSTDLGSPLHF; DNA: TGTGCCAGCAGTACGGATTTAGGTTCACCCCTCCACTTT
J: TRBJ2-5; D: NA; size: many; V: TRBV29-1; CDR3: CSVGSRETQYF; DNA: TGCAGCGTTGGGAGCCGAGAGACCCAGTACTTC